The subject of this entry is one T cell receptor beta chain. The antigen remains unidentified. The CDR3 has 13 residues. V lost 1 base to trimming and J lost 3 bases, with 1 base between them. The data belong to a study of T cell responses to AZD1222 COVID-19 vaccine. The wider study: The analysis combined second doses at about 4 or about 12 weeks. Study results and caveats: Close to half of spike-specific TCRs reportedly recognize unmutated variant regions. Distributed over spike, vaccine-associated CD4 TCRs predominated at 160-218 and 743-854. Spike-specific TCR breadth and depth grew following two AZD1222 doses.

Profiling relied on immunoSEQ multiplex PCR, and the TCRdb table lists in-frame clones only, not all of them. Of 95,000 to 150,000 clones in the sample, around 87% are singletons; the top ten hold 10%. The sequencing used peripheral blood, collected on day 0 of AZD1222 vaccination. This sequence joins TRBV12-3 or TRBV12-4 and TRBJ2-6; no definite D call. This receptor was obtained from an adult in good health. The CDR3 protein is CASSLGGANVLTF. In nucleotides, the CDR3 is TGTGCCAGCAGTTTAGGTGGGGCCAACGTCCTGACTTTC.